This TCR beta chain was observed in a study of T-cell reconstitution after alpha-beta-depleted transplantation in children. Study-wide results and caveats: Reported findings indicate that, about two months after transplant, alpha-beta T cells came from several hundred expanded clones, which were derived from non-depleted graft cells. At the one-year point after transplant, T-cell counts and TCRbeta diversity were found to come mostly from T cells that had been newly produced. The study traced high day-60 TCRbeta diversity in some patients to surviving recipient T cells and thymic progenitors.

CDR3 length: 13 residues. Germline CDR1 and CDR2: MDHEN and SYDVKM. The germline V and J ends were trimmed by 2 bases and 4 bases, with 8 bases remaining between them. This clonotype appeared many times. Its specificity is not known. During its preparation, the TCRbeta library received unique molecular identifiers. TCRdb fed the PCR reads into MiXCR, producing one record per CDR3 protein. The table lists about 460,000 distinct CDR3 sequences, around 10% of them singletons. The rearrangement uses TRBV28 and TRBJ1-2; D uncertain. The receptor was isolated from a female patient between 2 and 15 years old who had a stem cell transplant for aplastic anemia, so the T cells may come from the graft donor. Material: PBMCs, mostly from graft donor cells, obtained 180 days after TCRalphabeta/CD19-depleted stem cell transplant. The CDR3 protein is CASSLRQSYGYTF. CDR3 DNA: TGTGCCAGCAGTTTACGGCAGAGCTATGGCTACACCTTC.